This TCR beta chain was obtained from a study of CD8+ T cells in alopecia areata. Treatment here: oral pan-JAK inhibitor, 5-10 mg twice daily. cDNA prepared by RNA extraction and subsequent reverse transcription served as the template for sequencing. The method was immunoSEQ multiplex PCR; TCRdb's version includes in-frame clones alone and lacks a portion of them. The table includes approximately 200,000 clones, 50% to 60% detected once. The CDR3 runs to 14 residues. The ends lost 2 bases at V and 2 bases at J; junction bases unmatched: 5. The germline V gene encodes CDR1 SQVTM and CDR2 ANQGSEA. This chain joins TRBV29-1 and TRBJ1-1, with TRBD1 identical over 7 bases. Sequencing used CD4+ T cells sorted from blood, obtained at week 4, from a patient treated with tofacitinib. The TCR was taken from a human donor with alopecia areata. In DNA, the CDR3 is TGCAGCGTTGAAAAAGGGACAGCCAACACTGAAGCTTTCTTT. Encoded protein: CSVEKGTANTEAFF.